The 17 T cell receptor beta chains below come from one sample, sequenced in a study of blood T cell repertoires in COVID-19. Generated by immunoSEQ multiplex PCR, the TCRdb table keeps only in-frame clones and is missing some. The sample lists 130,000 to 150,000 clones; about four fifths were seen once. The source material was peripheral blood. All receptors come from a man aged 65 to 79 who had recovered from COVID-19.

The rearrangement uses TRBV2 and TRBJ1-1; a weak D match, TRBD1 (5 bases). The CDR3 runs to 13 residues. The germline V and J ends were trimmed by 1 base and 8 bases, with 11 bases remaining between them. Germline loops: CDR1 SNHLY, CDR2 FYNNEI. CDR3 region: CASSEGWGREAFF. The CDR3 DNA is TGTGCCAGCAGTGAAGGTTGGGGCAGGGAAGCTTTCTTT. The entire variable domain, with the rest obtained from reference TRBV2 and TRBJ1-1, is as follows: EPEVTQTPSHQVTQMGQEVILRCVPISNHLYFYWYRQILGQKVEFLVSFYNNEISEKSEIFDDQFSVERPDGSNFTLKIRSTKLEDSAMYFCASSEGWGREAFFGQGTRLTVV.

The rearrangement links TRBV7-7 to TRBJ1-5, with a possible D match to TRBD1 (6 bases). Germline V CDR1 and CDR2: SSHAT, FNYEAQ (reference sequence). The CDR3 is 15 residues long. Trimming pared 1 base from V and 3 bases from J, leaving 10 bases between. CDR3: CASSLGHRANQPQHF. DNA for the CDR3: TGTGCCAGCAGCTTAGGGCACAGGGCCAATCAGCCCCAGCATTTT.

This chain uses TRBV9 with TRBJ2-3, with 7 nucleotides matching TRBD2. The germline V gene has CDR1 SGDLS and CDR2 YYNGEE. The CDR3 has 15 residues. The V and J ends lost 3 bases and 5 bases, in that order; junction bases with no gene match: 9. Written as DNA, the CDR3 is TGTGCCAGCAGCGGCCGGTTGGGCGGGGGAGATACGCAGTATTTT. It translates to CASSGRLGGGDTQYF.

The chain joins TRBV5-1 to TRBJ2-1; 9 bases agree with TRBD2. Germline V gene sequence: CDR1 SGHRS, CDR2 YFSETQ. CDR3 size: 14 residues. After removal of 7 bases from V and 5 bases from J, the junction contained 7 bases not matched to a gene. CDR3 in DNA: TGCGCCAGCTCGAGCGGGAGGAACGACAATGAGCAGTTCTTC. This translates into CASSSGRNDNEQFF.

The CDR3 bases are TGTGCCAGCAGTTTGGACAGGGCGAAATCTGGGGCCAACGTCCTGACTTTC. It translates to CASSLDRAKSGANVLTF. The chain joins TRBV28 to TRBJ2-6; 8 nucleotides agree with TRBD1. The CDR3 contains 17 residues. The J segment lost 1 base and the V segment lost 3 bases, leaving 5 bases of the junction unmatched. Germline CDR1 is MDHEN and CDR2 is SYDVKM.

In nucleotides, the CDR3 is TGTGCCAGCAGCACGGGACTAGCGGGAGCGGCAGATACGCAGTATTTT. Amino acid sequence: CASSTGLAGAADTQYF. V is TRBV7-3 and J is TRBJ2-3, with 14 bases that match TRBD2. The junction had 5 bases not matched to a gene; V was cut back by 5 bases and J by 4 bases. The CDR3 consists of 16 residues. In germline, CDR1 is SGHTA, CDR2 FQGTGA. The full variable domain, its missing parts supplied by reference TRBV7-3 and TRBJ2-3, is GAGVSQTPSNKVTEKGKYVELRCDPISGHTALYWYRQSLGQGPEFLIYFQGTGAADDSGLPNDRFFAVRPEGSVSTLKIQRTERGDSAVYLCASSTGLAGAADTQYFGPGTRLTVL.

This clone has just one count. The chain employs TRBV10-2 and TRBJ2-1; TRBD1 agrees at 10 bases. Germline V CDR1 and CDR2: WSHSY, SAAADI. With V trimmed by 9 bases and J by 8 bases, 7 bases remained unmatched. CDR3 length equals 13 residues. The CDR3 sequence: CASLDRGLDEQFF. CDR3 sequence (DNA): TGCGCCAGTTTGGACAGGGGGTTGGATGAGCAGTTCTTC.

The chain uses TRBV3-1 (or the pseudogene TRBV3-2) and TRBJ2-6; unclear D gene. CDR3 length: 19 amino acids. Per germline, CDR1 LGHDT and CDR2 YNNKEL (reference sequence). V shed 0 bases and J shed 2 bases, with 17 bases lying between them. CDR3 DNA sequence: TGTGCCAGCAGCCAAGAGCGACAACGAATTTTAACTGGGGCCAACGTCCTGACTTTC. Encoded protein: CASSQERQRILTGANVLTF.

CDR3 nucleotides: TGTGCCAGCAGTGACTCGGACAGTTTGAACACTGAAGCTTTCTTT. It encodes CASSDSDSLNTEAFF. The chain links TRBV6-4 to TRBJ1-1, with a weak D call TRBD1 (6 bases). CDR3 length: 15 residues. Germline CDR1 is MRHNA and CDR2 is SNTAGT. Between the trimmed V and J ends, which lost 0 bases and 0 bases, there was a span of 8 bases.

The chain combines TRBV4-2 with TRBJ2-7, with 12 bases that match TRBD2. This CDR3 spans 17 amino acids. Germline V gene data show CDR1 as LGHNA and CDR2 as YNFKEQ. Trimming removed 2 bases from V and 6 bases from J; junction bases left unmatched: 11. CDR3 nucleotides: TGTGCCAGCAGCCAATCCCCCTTGACTAGCGGGAGTGGCGAGCAGTACTTC. Its translation is CASSQSPLTSGSGEQYF.

The V call is TRBV19, the J call TRBJ2-1; 7 positions match TRBD2. Germline V CDR1 and CDR2: LNHDA, SQIVND (reference sequence). J was trimmed by 0 bases and V by 2 bases; bases with no gene match: 7. The CDR3 contains 17 residues. CDR3 loop: CASSILPSGSSYNEQFF. DNA for the CDR3: TGTGCCAGTAGTATATTGCCTAGCGGAAGCTCCTACAATGAGCAGTTCTTC.

CDR3 sequence (DNA): TGTGCCAGTAGGGACGGGACAGGGCGTAATGAGCAGTTCTTC. It specifies CASRDGTGRNEQFF. This chain uses TRBV19 with TRBJ2-1; 9 positions match TRBD1. CDR1 and CDR2 from the germline V gene are LNHDA and SQIVND (reference sequence). This CDR3 has 14 amino acids. The ends lost 6 bases at V and 7 bases at J; junction bases unmatched: 7.

The chain links TRBV19 to TRBJ2-1; no clear D gene. Germline V lookup: CDR1 LNHDA, CDR2 SQIVND (reference sequence). The V end was cut by 5 bases, the J end by 6 bases, with 8 bases between. The CDR3 length is 12 residues. CDR3 DNA: TGTGCCAGTAGTCCCCGGGTCAATGAGCAGTTCTTC. Translated, it gives CASSPRVNEQFF.

This clone was picked up a small number of times. The chain carries TRBV6-1 and TRBJ2-5; the match to TRBD2 covers 9 bases. CDR3 length equals 15 residues. The germline V gene has CDR1 MNHNS and CDR2 SASEGT. Germline trimming cut 2 bases from V and 5 bases from J; bases unmatched to any gene: 6. The CDR3 here is CASSEQAGGQETQYF. DNA of the CDR3: TGTGCCAGCAGTGAACAGGCGGGAGGGCAGGAGACCCAGTACTTC.

This chain connects TRBV7-2 to TRBJ2-7; 8 bases align to TRBD1. Germline V gene data show CDR1 as SGHTA and CDR2 as FQGNSA. With 5 bases clipped from V and 6 bases from J, the junction kept 9 bases outside the gene matches. The CDR3 is 14 amino acids. The CDR3 here is CASSQGQGRAEQYF. As DNA, the CDR3 is TGTGCCAGCAGCCAAGGACAGGGAAGGGCCGAGCAGTACTTC.

The J gene is TRBJ1-5, the V gene TRBV29-1; D might be TRBD1 (5 bases). Germline values: CDR1 SQVTM, CDR2 ANQGSEA. Trimming cost V 6 bases and J 2 bases, with 14 bases left between them. CDR3 size: 14 residues. CDR3: CSVGEGFGNQPQHF. CDR3 coding DNA: TGCAGCGTGGGGGAGGGATTTGGCAATCAGCCCCAGCATTTT.

V and J are TRBV2 and TRBJ1-3, with unresolved D. This CDR3 is 11 amino acids long. The germline V and J ends were trimmed by 8 bases and 5 bases, with 7 bases remaining between them. Germline V lookup: CDR1 SNHLY, CDR2 FYNNEI. CDR3 sequence: CASLSRNTIYF. In nucleotides, the CDR3 is TGTGCCAGCCTTAGTAGAAACACCATATATTTT.